The 32 T cell receptor beta chains in this list originate from one sample, sequenced in a study of blood T cell repertoires in COVID-19 (dated by TCRdb to the early 2020s). The method behind the library was the immunoSEQ multiplex PCR assay. TCRdb holds this immuneACCESS table with in-frame rearrangements only. Some clones are missing; in checked studies, unresolved V genes explain under half, and the rest has no known cause. In all, the sample holds about 210,000 clones, and 85% to 90% of those were seen once. The ten most abundant clones make up approximately 1.5% of the sample. The sequenced sample was peripheral blood. The receptor set was obtained from a man aged 18 to 30 with active or convalescent COVID-19.

The V and J genes are TRBV11-2 and TRBJ2-7; tentatively, D is TRBD1 (6 bases). Germline CDR1 reads SGHAT; CDR2 reads FQNNGV. V was trimmed by 2 bases and J by 3 bases, leaving 14 bases between them. The CDR3 is 15 residues long. For the CDR3, the DNA is TGTGCCAGCAGCTTAAGTAATGTAGGGGGCTACGAGCAGTACTTC. Its protein is CASSLSNVGGYEQYF.

This rearrangement joins TRBV10-2 to TRBJ2-7; D is possibly TRBD2 (6 bases). The CDR3 sequence is 12 residues long. Germline V lookup: CDR1 WSHSY, CDR2 SAAADI. The V end lost 7 bases, the J end lost 3 bases, and 10 bases lay between the germline ends. This chain's CDR3 is CASTGADYEQYF. The CDR3, as DNA: TGCGCCAGCACGGGAGCGGACTACGAGCAGTACTTC.

The genes are TRBV6-5 and TRBJ1-3, with D possibly matching TRBD1 (6 bases). The V gene's germline CDR1 is MNHEY and CDR2 SVGAGI. This CDR3 is 16 amino acids long. The V and J ends lost 2 bases and 0 bases respectively, with 11 bases between them. CDR3 loop: CASSYNRVPSGNTIYF. CDR3 DNA: TGTGCCAGCAGTTACAACAGGGTCCCCTCTGGAAACACCATATATTTT.

This rearrangement joins TRBV2 to TRBJ1-1, with D unclear. The ends were cut back, 6 bases at V and 4 bases at J, with 18 bases in the middle. CDR1 and CDR2 (germline): SNHLY, FYNNEI. CDR3 length: 15 residues. The CDR3 region is CASRGRRIESTEAFF. The CDR3 DNA reads as TGTGCCAGCAGAGGCAGGAGGATTGAAAGCACTGAAGCTTTCTTT.

This clone occurred a few times. The CDR3 DNA sequence: TGTGCCACCAGTGACCCCTACAGGGTTTATCCCGATAATTCACCCCTCCACTTT. It encodes CATSDPYRVYPDNSPLHF. The J gene is TRBJ1-6, the V gene TRBV24-1, with D possibly matching TRBD1 (6 bases). Germline V gene sequence: CDR1 KGHDR, CDR2 SFDVKD. The V gene lost 4 bases and the J gene lost 5 bases, with 20 bases spanning the gap. The CDR3 covers 18 residues.

This chain links TRBV15 with TRBJ1-2; TRBD1 aligns across 9 bases. Trimming cost V 3 bases and J 4 bases; bases outside gene matches: 3. The germline V gene encodes CDR1 LNHNV and CDR2 YYDKDF (reference sequence). The CDR3 contains 14 residues. CDR3 bases: TGTGCCACCAGCAGGGAGGGACAGGGCTATGGCTACACCTTC. This encodes CATSREGQGYGYTF.

The rearrangement links TRBV28 to TRBJ2-7, with a tentative D call TRBD1 (6 bases). CDR1 is MDHEN and CDR2 is SYDVKM in the germline V gene. The CDR3 loop spans 15 amino acids. Trimming stripped 4 bases from V and 3 bases from J, with 16 bases between. In DNA form, the CDR3 reads TGTGCCAGCAGTTATCAAATACAGGGATACTACGAGCAGTACTTC. Its protein product is CASSYQIQGYYEQYF.

The chain combines TRBV30 with TRBJ2-1; D might be TRBD1 (5 bases). CDR3 length: 14 residues. The ends were cut back, 3 bases at V and 0 bases at J, with 9 bases in the middle. Germline V gene data show CDR1 as GTSNPN and CDR2 as SVGIG (reference sequence). As DNA, the CDR3 is TGTGCCTGGAGCACAGGTGCCTCCTACAATGAGCAGTTCTTC. This translates into CAWSTGASYNEQFF. Filled out from reference TRBV30 and TRBJ2-1, the complete variable domain reads SQTIHQWPATLVQPVGSPLSLECTVEGTSNPNLYWYRQAAGRGLQLLFYSVGIGQISSEVPQNLSASRPQDRQFILSSKKLLLSDSGFYLCAWSTGASYNEQFFGPGTRLTVL.

V gene TRBV6-5 combines with J gene TRBJ1-2; 9 bases are shared with TRBD1. This CDR3 comprises 14 residues. Germline assignment: CDR1 MNHEY and CDR2 SVGAGI. V trimming: 4 bases; J trimming: 4 bases; junction bases outside the gene matches: 4. The CDR3 spells CASSSGTGSYGYTF. The CDR3 DNA is TGTGCCAGCAGTTCCGGGACAGGGTCCTATGGCTACACCTTC.

The table lists this clone with a few counts. The V call is TRBV18, the J call TRBJ2-1; no reliable D call. The ends were cut back, 1 base at V and 5 bases at J, with 3 bases in the middle. The CDR3 sequence is 12 residues long. Germline CDR1 KGHSH, CDR2 LQKENI. CDR3 nucleotides: TGTGCCAGCTCACCACGAGACAATGAGCAGTTCTTC. As protein: CASSPRDNEQFF. The whole variable domain, filled in from reference TRBV18 and TRBJ2-1, reads NAGVMQNPRHLVRRRGQEARLRCSPMKGHSHVYWYRQLPEEGLKFMVYLQKENIIDESGMPKERFSAEFPKEGPSILRIQQVVRGDSAAYFCASSPRDNEQFFGPGTRLTVL.

The chain is built from TRBV7-2 and TRBJ2-3, with 8 bases matching TRBD2. The CDR3 is made up of 15 amino acids. Germline CDR1 reads SGHTA; CDR2 reads FQGNSA. Losses at the gene ends were 4 bases for V and 1 base for J; bases not matched to a gene: 4. This CDR3 is CASSSGTRGTDTQYF. The CDR3 DNA sequence: TGTGCCAGCAGCTCGGGGACTAGGGGCACAGATACGCAGTATTTT.

This clone was counted once. V is TRBV2 and J is TRBJ1-1; D uncertain. Germline V CDR1 and CDR2: SNHLY, FYNNEI. With 2 bases removed from V and 1 base from J, the gap between germline ends came to 5 bases. This CDR3 is built from 13 residues. Here the CDR3 reads CASSETPNTEAFF. CDR3 DNA sequence: TGTGCCAGCAGTGAAACACCGAACACTGAAGCTTTCTTT.

This chain links TRBV25-1 with TRBJ1-4, with 8 bases matching TRBD1. J was trimmed by 11 bases and V by 8 bases; bases with no gene match: 10. From germline, CDR1 is MGHDK and CDR2 SYGVNS. The CDR3 covers 13 residues. In DNA form, the CDR3 reads TGTGCCAGCGGGACAGGTCAAATCGGGAAACTGTTTTTT. It is translated as CASGTGQIGKLFF. Full variable domain (missing parts from reference TRBV25-1 and TRBJ1-4): EADIYQTPRYLVIGTGKKITLECSQTMGHDKMYWYQQDPGMELHLIHYSYGVNSTEKGDLSSESTVSRIRTEHFPLTLESARPSHTSQYLCASGTGQIGKLFFGSGTQLSVL.

V and J are TRBV6-4 and TRBJ2-2; 8 bases agree with TRBD2. The CDR3 is made up of 16 amino acids. The germline V gene encodes CDR1 MRHNA and CDR2 SNTAGT. With 2 bases clipped from V and 5 bases from J, the junction kept 7 bases outside the gene matches. The CDR3 spells CASSDGSGSTTGELFF. The CDR3 coding sequence is TGTGCCAGCAGTGACGGCAGCGGGAGTACGACCGGGGAGCTGTTTTTT.

The rearrangement links TRBV9 to TRBJ2-1; TRBD2 matches at 10 bases. The CDR3 runs to 19 residues. J lost 0 bases, V lost 0 bases, and 9 bases had no gene match. Germline assignment: CDR1 SGDLS and CDR2 YYNGEE. CDR3 loop: CASSVEWRASGSSYNEQFF. The CDR3 nucleotides are TGTGCCAGCAGCGTAGAGTGGCGGGCTAGCGGGAGCTCCTACAATGAGCAGTTCTTC.

The gene calls are TRBV19 and TRBJ1-2, with TRBD1 as a possible D gene (5 bases). The V and J ends lost 5 bases and 1 base respectively, with 11 bases between them. This CDR3 region has 14 residues. Germline V gene sequence: CDR1 LNHDA, CDR2 SQIVND (reference sequence). CDR3 sequence: CASSWPGINYGYTF. The CDR3 DNA is TGTGCCAGTAGTTGGCCAGGGATTAACTATGGCTACACCTTC.

The CDR3 DNA reads as TGTGCCAGCAGTCACCCGGGACTAGCGGGAGCGAAAAAAGATACGCAGTATTTT. As protein: CASSHPGLAGAKKDTQYF. The chain couples TRBV6-2 or TRBV6-3 to TRBJ2-3; 14 nucleotides line up with TRBD2. CDR3 length: 18 residues. Unmatched junction bases numbered 12, after V lost 5 bases and J lost 5 bases. CDR1 MNHEY and CDR2 SVGEGT come from the germline V gene.

This rearrangement joins TRBV28 to TRBJ2-2; 9 bases are a match to TRBD2. The V gene's germline CDR1 is MDHEN and CDR2 SYDVKM. V trimming: 2 bases; J trimming: 2 bases; junction bases outside the gene matches: 3. The length of the CDR3 is 16 residues. CDR3 sequence reads: CASSLLAGINTGELFF. The DNA of the CDR3 is TGTGCCAGCAGTTTACTAGCGGGGATAAACACCGGGGAGCTGTTTTTT.

J is TRBJ1-1 and V is TRBV7-9, with 8 bases identical to TRBD1. Germline CDR1 SEHNR, CDR2 FQNEAQ (reference sequence). The V gene end was trimmed by 4 bases and the J gene end by 1 base; junction bases not matched to a gene: 5. The CDR3 has 15 amino acids. The CDR3 DNA reads TGTGCCAGCAGCTGGCAGGGACAGGCGAACACTGAAGCTTTCTTT. It is translated as CASSWQGQANTEAFF.

The chain employs TRBV27 and TRBJ1-5; a possible D gene is TRBD1 (5 bases). The germline V gene has CDR1 MNHEY and CDR2 SMNVEV (reference sequence). The CDR3 has 16 residues. The germline V and J ends were trimmed by 3 bases and 0 bases, with 12 bases remaining between them. The CDR3 protein is CASSLTVSNSNQPQHF. Here the CDR3 DNA reads TGTGCCAGCAGTTTGACAGTTAGCAATAGCAATCAGCCCCAGCATTTT.

The V gene is TRBV29-1, the J gene TRBJ2-7; D is perhaps TRBD2 (6 bases). Germline-derived CDR1 and CDR2 are SQVTM and ANQGSEA. The V and J ends lost 6 bases and 2 bases respectively, with 14 bases between them. This CDR3 region has 13 residues. The CDR3, as DNA: TGCAGCGTCCGTTCGGCTAGCGCCTACGAGCAGTACTTC. Residues: CSVRSASAYEQYF.

The V and J genes are TRBV12-5 and TRBJ1-1, with TRBD1 matching over 7 bases. The CDR3 spans 14 residues. Trimming removed 1 base from V and 6 bases from J; junction bases left unmatched: 5. Germline V CDR1 and CDR2: LGHNT, FRNRAP. Written as DNA, the CDR3 is TGTGCTAGTGGTTTGGAATACGGGACAGCTGAAGCTTTCTTT. Its protein is CASGLEYGTAEAFF. Variable domain in full (rest from reference TRBV12-5 and TRBJ1-1): DARVTQTPRHKVTEMGQEVTMRCQPILGHNTVFWYRQTMMQGLELLAYFRNRAPLDDSGMPKDRFSAEMPDATLATLKIQPSEPRDSAVYFCASGLEYGTAEAFFGQGTRLTVV.

The V gene is TRBV9, the J gene TRBJ2-3; 10 bases map to TRBD2. The ends lost 0 bases at V and 2 bases at J; junction bases unmatched: 3. Germline-derived CDR1 and CDR2 are SGDLS and YYNGEE. The CDR3 covers 16 residues. CDR3 sequence: CASSVGTSGSTDTQYF. The CDR3 DNA reads TGTGCCAGCAGCGTAGGGACTAGCGGATCCACAGATACGCAGTATTTT.

The chain uses TRBV10-3 and TRBJ2-7, with 8 positions matching TRBD1. Germline V gene sequence: CDR1 ENHRY, CDR2 SYGVKD. CDR3 length equals 14 residues. The trim removed 8 bases at V and 0 bases at J, leaving 6 bases unmatched. The CDR3 DNA reads TGTGCCATCCAAGGGACAGGAACCTCCTACGAGCAGTACTTC. It encodes CAIQGTGTSYEQYF.

V usage is TRBV15 and J usage is TRBJ1-3, with D maybe TRBD1 (5 bases). V dropped 0 bases and J dropped 2 bases, with 11 bases sitting between them. Germline values: CDR1 LNHNV, CDR2 YYDKDF (reference sequence). CDR3 size: 16 residues. As DNA, the CDR3 is TGTGCCACCAGCAGAGATCGGCAGGGTGCTGGAAACACCATATATTTT. Its protein is CATSRDRQGAGNTIYF.

The genes are TRBV18 and TRBJ1-1; 9 nucleotides align to TRBD1. Germline CDR1 is KGHSH and CDR2 is LQKENI. The ends lost 3 bases at V and 7 bases at J; junction bases unmatched: 3. The CDR3 runs 13 residues. CDR3 sequence reads: CASSPGTGIEAFF. As DNA, the CDR3 is TGTGCCAGCTCACCCGGGACAGGGATTGAAGCTTTCTTT.

In nucleotides, the CDR3 is TGTGCCAGCAGCTCGAGGCATATGAACACCGGGGAGCTGTTTTTT. This sequence encodes CASSSRHMNTGELFF. This chain joins TRBV7-9 and TRBJ2-2; D is unresolved. This CDR3 has 15 amino acids. Per the germline V gene, CDR1 is SEHNR and CDR2 is FQNEAQ (reference sequence). V lost 4 bases and J 1 base, leaving 10 bases between the germline ends.

The V gene is TRBV28, the J gene TRBJ1-1; 8 bases fit TRBD1. J was trimmed by 0 bases and V by 6 bases; bases with no gene match: 9. CDR1 and CDR2 from the germline V gene are MDHEN and SYDVKM. CDR3 length: 16 amino acids. CDR3 nucleotide sequence: TGTGCCAGCAGCCCATCGGGACAGGCGCTGAACACTGAAGCTTTCTTT. It translates to CASSPSGQALNTEAFF.

This chain uses TRBV2 with TRBJ1-1; 9 positions agree with TRBD1. The germline gives CDR1 SNHLY, CDR2 FYNNEI. Trimming at V came to 6 bases and at J to 0 bases, leaving 2 bases not matched to a gene. The CDR3 has 14 amino acids. The CDR3: CASRQGAMNTEAFF. For the CDR3, the DNA is TGTGCCAGCAGACAGGGGGCGATGAACACTGAAGCTTTCTTT. Full variable domain (rest looked up from reference TRBV2 and TRBJ1-1): EPEVTQTPSHQVTQMGQEVILRCVPISNHLYFYWYRQILGQKVEFLVSFYNNEISEKSEIFDDQFSVERPDGSNFTLKIRSTKLEDSAMYFCASRQGAMNTEAFFGQGTRLTVV.

This chain links TRBV18 with TRBJ2-7, with D unclear. Trimming shortened V by 3 bases and J by 5 bases, and 8 bases separated the two germline ends. Germline CDR1 and CDR2: KGHSH and LQKENI. This CDR3 has 12 amino acids. CDR3 coding DNA: TGTGCCAGCTCACCCAACTCTGACGAGCAGTACTTC. Its translation is CASSPNSDEQYF.

The chain joins TRBV24-1 to TRBJ2-3; D ambiguous. The CDR3 is 14 amino acids. CDR1 is KGHDR and CDR2 is SFDVKD in the germline V gene. The V end was cut by 4 bases, the J end by 6 bases, with 13 bases between. The CDR3 loop is CATSDPDMVDTQYF. The CDR3 region has the DNA TGTGCCACCAGTGACCCCGACATGGTGGATACGCAGTATTTT.

The chain has TRBV19 and TRBJ1-5; 8 bases agree with TRBD1. V lost 3 bases, J lost 5 bases, and 6 bases stayed unmatched. Looked up from germline, CDR1 is LNHDA and CDR2 is SQIVND (reference sequence). The CDR3 totals 15 residues. For the CDR3, the DNA is TGTGCCAGTAGTATGAGGCAGGGGGCCGATCAGCCCCAGCATTTT. This codes for CASSMRQGADQPQHF.